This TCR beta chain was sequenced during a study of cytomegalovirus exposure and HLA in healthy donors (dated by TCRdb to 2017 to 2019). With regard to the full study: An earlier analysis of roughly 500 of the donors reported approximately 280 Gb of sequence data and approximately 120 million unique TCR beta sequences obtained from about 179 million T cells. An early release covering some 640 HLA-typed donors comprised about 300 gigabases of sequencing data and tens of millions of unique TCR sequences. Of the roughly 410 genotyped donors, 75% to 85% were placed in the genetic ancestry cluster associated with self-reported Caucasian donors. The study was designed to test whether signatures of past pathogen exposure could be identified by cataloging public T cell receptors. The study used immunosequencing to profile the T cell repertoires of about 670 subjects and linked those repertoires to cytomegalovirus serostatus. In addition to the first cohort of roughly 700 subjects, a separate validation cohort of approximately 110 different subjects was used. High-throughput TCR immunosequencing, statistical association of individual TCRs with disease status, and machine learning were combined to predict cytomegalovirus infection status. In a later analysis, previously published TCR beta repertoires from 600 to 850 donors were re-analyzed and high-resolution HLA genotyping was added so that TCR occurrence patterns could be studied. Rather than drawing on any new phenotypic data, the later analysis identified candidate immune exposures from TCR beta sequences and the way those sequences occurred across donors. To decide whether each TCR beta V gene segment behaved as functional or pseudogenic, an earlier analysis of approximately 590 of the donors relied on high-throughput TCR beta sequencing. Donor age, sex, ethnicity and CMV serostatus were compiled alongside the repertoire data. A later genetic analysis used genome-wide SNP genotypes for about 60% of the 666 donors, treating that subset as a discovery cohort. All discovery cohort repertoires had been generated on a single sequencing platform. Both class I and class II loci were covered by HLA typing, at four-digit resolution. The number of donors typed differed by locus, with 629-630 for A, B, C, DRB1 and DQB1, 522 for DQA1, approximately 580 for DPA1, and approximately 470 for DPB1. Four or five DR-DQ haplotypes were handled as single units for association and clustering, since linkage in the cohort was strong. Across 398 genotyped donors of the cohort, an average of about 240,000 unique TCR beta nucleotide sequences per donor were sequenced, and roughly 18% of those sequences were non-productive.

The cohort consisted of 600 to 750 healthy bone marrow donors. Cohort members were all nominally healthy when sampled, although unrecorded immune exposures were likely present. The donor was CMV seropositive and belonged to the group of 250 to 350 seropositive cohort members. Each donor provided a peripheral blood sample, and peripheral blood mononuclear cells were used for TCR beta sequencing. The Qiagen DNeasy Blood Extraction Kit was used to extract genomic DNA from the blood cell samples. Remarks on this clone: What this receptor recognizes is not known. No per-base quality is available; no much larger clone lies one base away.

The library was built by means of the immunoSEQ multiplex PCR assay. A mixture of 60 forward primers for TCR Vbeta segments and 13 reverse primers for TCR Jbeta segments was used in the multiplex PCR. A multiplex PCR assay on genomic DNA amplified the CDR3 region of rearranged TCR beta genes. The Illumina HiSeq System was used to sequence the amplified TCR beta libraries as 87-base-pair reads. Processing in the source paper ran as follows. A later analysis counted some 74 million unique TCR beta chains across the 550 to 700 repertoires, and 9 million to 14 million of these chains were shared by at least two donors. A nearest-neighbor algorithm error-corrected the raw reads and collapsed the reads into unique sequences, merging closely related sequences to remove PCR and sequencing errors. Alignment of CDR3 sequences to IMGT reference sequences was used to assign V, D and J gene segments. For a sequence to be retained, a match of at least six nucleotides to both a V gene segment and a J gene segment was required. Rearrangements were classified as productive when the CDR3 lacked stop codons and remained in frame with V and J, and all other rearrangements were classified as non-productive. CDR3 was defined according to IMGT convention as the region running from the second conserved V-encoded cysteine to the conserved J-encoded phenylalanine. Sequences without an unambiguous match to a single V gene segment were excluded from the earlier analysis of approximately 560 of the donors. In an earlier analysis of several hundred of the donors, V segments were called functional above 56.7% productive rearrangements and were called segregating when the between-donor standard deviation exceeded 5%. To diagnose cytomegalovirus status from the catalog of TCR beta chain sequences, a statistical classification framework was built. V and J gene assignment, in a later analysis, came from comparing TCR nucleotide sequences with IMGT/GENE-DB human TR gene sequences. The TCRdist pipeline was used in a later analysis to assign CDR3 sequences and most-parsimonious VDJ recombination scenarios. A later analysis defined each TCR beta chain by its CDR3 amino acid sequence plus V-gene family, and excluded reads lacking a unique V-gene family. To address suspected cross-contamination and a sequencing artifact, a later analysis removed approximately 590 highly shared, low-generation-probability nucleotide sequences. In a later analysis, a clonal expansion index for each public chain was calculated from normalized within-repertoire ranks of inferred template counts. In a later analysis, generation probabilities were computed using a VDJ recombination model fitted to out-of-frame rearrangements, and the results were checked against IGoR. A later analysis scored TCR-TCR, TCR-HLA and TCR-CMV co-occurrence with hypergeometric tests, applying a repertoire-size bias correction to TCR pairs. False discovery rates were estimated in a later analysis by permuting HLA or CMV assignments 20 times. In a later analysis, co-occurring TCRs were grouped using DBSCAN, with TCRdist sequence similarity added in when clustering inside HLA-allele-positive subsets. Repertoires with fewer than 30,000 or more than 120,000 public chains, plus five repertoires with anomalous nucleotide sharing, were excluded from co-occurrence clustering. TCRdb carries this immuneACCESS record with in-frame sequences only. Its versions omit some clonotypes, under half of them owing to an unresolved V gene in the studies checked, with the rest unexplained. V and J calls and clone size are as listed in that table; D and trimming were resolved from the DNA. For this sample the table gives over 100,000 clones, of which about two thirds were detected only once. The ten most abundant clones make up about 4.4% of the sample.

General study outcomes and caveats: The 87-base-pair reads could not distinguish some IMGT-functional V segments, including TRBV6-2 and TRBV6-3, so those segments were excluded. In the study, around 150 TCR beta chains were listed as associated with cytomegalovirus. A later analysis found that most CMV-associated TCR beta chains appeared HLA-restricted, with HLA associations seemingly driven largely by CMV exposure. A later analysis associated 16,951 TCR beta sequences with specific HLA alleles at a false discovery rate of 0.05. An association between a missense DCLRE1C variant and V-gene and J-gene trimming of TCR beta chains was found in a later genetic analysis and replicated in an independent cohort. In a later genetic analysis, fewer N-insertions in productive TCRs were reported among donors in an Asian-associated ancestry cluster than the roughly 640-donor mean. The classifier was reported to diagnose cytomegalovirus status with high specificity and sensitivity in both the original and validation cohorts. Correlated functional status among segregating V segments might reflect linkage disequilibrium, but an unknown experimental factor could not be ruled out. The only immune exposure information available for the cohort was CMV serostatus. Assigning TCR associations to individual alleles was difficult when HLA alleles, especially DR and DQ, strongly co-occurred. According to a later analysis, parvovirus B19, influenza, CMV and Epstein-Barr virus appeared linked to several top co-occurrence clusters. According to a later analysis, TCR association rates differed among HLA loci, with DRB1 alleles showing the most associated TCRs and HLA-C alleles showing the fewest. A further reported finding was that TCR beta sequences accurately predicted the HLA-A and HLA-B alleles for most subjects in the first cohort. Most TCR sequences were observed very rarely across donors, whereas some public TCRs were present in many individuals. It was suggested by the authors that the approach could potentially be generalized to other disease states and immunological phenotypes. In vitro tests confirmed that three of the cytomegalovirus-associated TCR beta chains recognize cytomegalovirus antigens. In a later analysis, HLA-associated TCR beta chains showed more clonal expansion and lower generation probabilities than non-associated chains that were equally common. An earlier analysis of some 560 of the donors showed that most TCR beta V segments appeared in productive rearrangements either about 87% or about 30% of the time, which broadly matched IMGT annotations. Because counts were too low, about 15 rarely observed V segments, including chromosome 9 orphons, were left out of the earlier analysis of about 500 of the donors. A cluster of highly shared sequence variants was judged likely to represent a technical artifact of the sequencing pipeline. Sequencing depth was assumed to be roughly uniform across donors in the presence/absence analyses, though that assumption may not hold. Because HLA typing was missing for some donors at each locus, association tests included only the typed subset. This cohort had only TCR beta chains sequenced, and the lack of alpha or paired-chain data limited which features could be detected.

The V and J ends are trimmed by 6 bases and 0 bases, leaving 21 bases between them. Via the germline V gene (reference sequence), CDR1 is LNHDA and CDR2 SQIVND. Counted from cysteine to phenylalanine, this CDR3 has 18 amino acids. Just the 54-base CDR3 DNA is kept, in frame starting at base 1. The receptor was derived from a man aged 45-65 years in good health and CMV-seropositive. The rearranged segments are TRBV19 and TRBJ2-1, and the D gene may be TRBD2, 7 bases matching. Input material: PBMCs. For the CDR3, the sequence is CASSPPGGRVFSYNEQFF. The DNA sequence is TGTGCCAGTAGCCCTCCGGGGGGCAGGGTCTTCTCCTACAATGAGCAGTTCTTC.